This T cell receptor beta chain was identified in a study of shared clonotypes between healthy human individuals. Study at large: Each donor contributed plates that comprised three CD4 naive, three CD4 memory, two CD8 naive and one CD8 memory. Points from the study as a whole: Unshared clonotypes carried lower generation probabilities than those common to all four donors. Four donors held around 5% of naive CD4 clonotypes in common.

Sequencing was performed with immunoSEQ multiplex PCR; in TCRdb, only in-frame clones are kept and a portion is missing. The table has about 700,000 clones, 92% seen once; the top ten hold 24%. Terminally differentiated effector memory CD45RA+ cells were left out of the naive CD8 fraction, which was CD45RO-negative and positively selected for CCR7. Concerning this clone: The target antigen is unknown.

CDR1 and CDR2 (germline): MNHEY, SVGAGI. CDR3 length equals 14 residues. The J segment lost 6 bases and the V segment lost 5 bases, leaving 9 bases of the junction unmatched. Material for sequencing was naive CD8+ T cells sorted from blood. The source is a young man in good health. V is TRBV6-5 and J is TRBJ2-7; 8 bases fit TRBD1. This CDR3 is CASSSPGQDSEQYF. The CDR3 DNA is TGTGCCAGCAGTAGCCCGGGACAGGATAGCGAGCAGTACTTC.